The 16 T cell receptor beta chains presented below share a single source sample, sequenced in a study of cytomegalovirus exposure and HLA in healthy donors. The PCR ran on 60 Vbeta and 13 Jbeta primers. Clones were sequenced by immunoSEQ multiplex PCR, and TCRdb holds only the in-frame ones, with some missing. The sample includes about 200,000 clones, around 73% of them seen just once. Sample: PBMCs. The source of these receptors is a young woman in good health and CMV-seronegative.

This chain connects TRBV7-9 to TRBJ2-5; 12 positions match TRBD2. The CDR3 sequence is 14 residues long. Looked up from germline, CDR1 is SEHNR and CDR2 is FQNEAQ (reference sequence). J lost 5 bases, V lost 7 bases, and 5 bases had no gene match. This chain's CDR3 is CASTLAGGRETQYF. The CDR3 DNA reads TGTGCCAGCACTCTAGCGGGGGGGCGTGAGACCCAGTACTTC.

The chain links TRBV10-3 to TRBJ2-7, with 16 positions matching TRBD2. The ends lost 6 bases at V and 6 bases at J; junction bases unmatched: 11. Per the germline V gene, CDR1 is ENHRY and CDR2 is SYGVKD. This CDR3 is 17 amino acids long. The CDR3 loop reads CAISPGLAGGSPIEQYF. For the CDR3, the DNA is TGTGCCATCAGCCCGGGACTAGCGGGAGGGTCCCCTATCGAGCAGTACTTC.

The gene calls are TRBV5-6 and TRBJ2-2, with 8 bases identical to TRBD1. The germline V gene has CDR1 SGHDT and CDR2 YYEEEE. Trimming cost V 0 bases and J 6 bases; bases outside gene matches: 1. The CDR3 is 14 residues long. The CDR3 region has the DNA TGTGCCAGCAGCTTGGCGACAGGGGCCGGGGAGCTGTTTTTT. Translated, it gives CASSLATGAGELFF.

The chain couples TRBV11-2 to TRBJ1-2, with a weak D call TRBD1 (6 bases). Trimming took off 7 bases at V and 6 bases at J, with 12 bases between the two ends. Germline loops: CDR1 SGHAT, CDR2 FQNNGV. The CDR3 consists of 12 residues. The CDR3 DNA sequence: TGTGCCAGCACCATACGGGACAATGGCTACACCTTC. It codes for CASTIRDNGYTF. The whole variable domain, filled in from reference TRBV11-2 and TRBJ1-2, reads EAGVAQSPRYKIIEKRQSVAFWCNPISGHATLYWYQQILGQGPKLLIQFQNNGVVDDSQLPKDRFSAERLKGVDSTLKIQPAKLEDSAVYLCASTIRDNGYTFGSGTRLTVV.

The chain employs TRBV19 and TRBJ2-2; the D is unclear. CDR3 length equals 14 residues. The ends were cut back, 3 bases at V and 1 base at J, with 6 bases in the middle. Looked up from germline, CDR1 is LNHDA and CDR2 is SQIVND (reference sequence). The CDR3 region has the DNA TGTGCCAGTAGTATCCCCCAGAACACCGGGGAGCTGTTTTTT. Translated, it gives CASSIPQNTGELFF.

The rearrangement links TRBV27 to TRBJ2-7, with 11 bases matching TRBD2. V shed 5 bases and J 6 bases; nucleotides not matched to a gene: 24. Germline V gives CDR1 MNHEY, CDR2 SMNVEV (reference sequence). CDR3 size: 20 residues. The CDR3 coding sequence is TGTGCCAGCAGTCCTACCCCCCATACTAGCGGGAGCTGGTCTCGGTTCGAGCAGTACTTC. It encodes CASSPTPHTSGSWSRFEQYF.

J is TRBJ1-1 and V is TRBV5-4; TRBD1 might be the D (6 bases). V lost 5 bases, J lost 0 bases, and 20 bases lay in between. The CDR3 contains 17 residues. Germline V lookup: CDR1 SGHNT, CDR2 YYREEE (reference sequence). The chain's CDR3 is CASRPKGGGRMNTEAFF. The CDR3, as DNA: TGTGCCAGCAGACCTAAAGGGGGGGGGAGAATGAACACTGAAGCTTTCTTT.

The CDR3 loop reads CASSGLDRGARGYGYTF. The CDR3 region has the DNA TGTGCCAGCAGCGGACTGGACAGGGGTGCCAGGGGCTATGGCTACACCTTC. This chain uses TRBV27 with TRBJ1-2; TRBD1 matches at 9 bases. Trimming removed 6 bases from V and 4 bases from J; junction bases left unmatched: 15. The CDR3 is made up of 17 amino acids. Germline V CDR1 and CDR2: MNHEY, SMNVEV (reference sequence).

Turning to this clone: This same CDR3 is encoded by further DNA sequences in the sample. J is TRBJ2-1 and V is TRBV6-5, with 12 bases aligning to TRBD2. This CDR3 contains 16 residues. CDR1 and CDR2 (germline): MNHEY, SVGAGI. V shed 0 bases and J 7 bases; nucleotides not matched to a gene: 4. CDR3 nucleotides: TGTGCCAGCAGTTACTCGGGCCTAGCGGGAGGGAATGAGCAGTTCTTC. It is translated as CASSYSGLAGGNEQFF.

A few counts support this clone. The chain uses TRBV6-5 and TRBJ2-1; 7 positions match TRBD1. Germline V gene data show CDR1 as MNHEY and CDR2 as SVGAGI. J lost 9 bases, V lost 6 bases, and 11 bases had no gene match. This CDR3 contains 14 residues. DNA for the CDR3: TGTGCCAGCAGAAAGGTTGACAGGGAGACTGAGCAGTTCTTC. Protein product: CASRKVDRETEQFF.

Only a few counts were recorded for this clone. The chain couples TRBV4-1 to TRBJ1-4, with 11 positions matching TRBD1. The V gene end was trimmed by 0 bases and the J gene end by 7 bases; junction bases not matched to a gene: 4. CDR1 and CDR2 (germline): MGHRA, YSYEKL. The length of the CDR3 is 16 residues. The CDR3 nucleotides read TGCGCCAGCAGCCAAGATCGAGGGACAGGGGGTGAAAAACTGTTTTTT. It codes for CASSQDRGTGGEKLFF.

CDR3 sequence reads: CATRLQGMPEAFF. CDR3 sequence (DNA): TGTGCCACCAGGTTACAGGGTATGCCTGAAGCTTTCTTT. The chain is built from TRBV15 and TRBJ1-1; maybe TRBD1 (6 bases). The CDR3 is 13 amino acids. Germline-derived CDR1 and CDR2 are LNHNV and YYDKDF (reference sequence). Trimming stripped 6 bases from V and 6 bases from J, with 14 bases between.

CDR3 region: CASSQTGQGNPEQYF. The CDR3 DNA reads TGCGCCAGCAGCCAAACAGGACAGGGGAACCCCGAGCAGTACTTC. This chain joins TRBV4-1 and TRBJ2-7, with TRBD1 identical over 9 bases. The trim removed 2 bases at V and 6 bases at J, leaving 8 bases unmatched. Per the germline V gene, CDR1 is MGHRA and CDR2 is YSYEKL. This CDR3 contains 15 residues.

The rearrangement uses TRBV5-6 and TRBJ2-7, with 12 bases fitting TRBD2. CDR3 length: 15 amino acids. Germline loops: CDR1 SGHDT, CDR2 YYEEEE. V lost 5 bases and J lost 3; bases outside the gene matches: 6. The chain's CDR3 is CASSNPLAGGYEQYF. Here the CDR3 DNA reads TGTGCCAGCAGTAACCCACTAGCGGGGGGCTACGAGCAGTACTTC.

The chain combines TRBV5-4 with TRBJ1-6, with a possible D match to TRBD1 (6 bases). This CDR3 spans 13 amino acids. In germline, CDR1 is SGHNT, CDR2 YYREEE (reference sequence). Trimming left V 4 bases short and J 12 bases short, with 14 bases between. CDR3 protein: CASSQIGGQPLHF. CDR3 nucleotide sequence: TGTGCCAGCAGCCAGATCGGGGGGCAACCCCTCCACTTT.

The chain carries TRBV30 and TRBJ1-2, with 9 nucleotides matching TRBD1. Looked up from germline, CDR1 is GTSNPN and CDR2 is SVGIG (reference sequence). The CDR3 sequence is 15 residues long. Unmatched junction bases numbered 6, after V lost 4 bases and J lost 0 bases. The CDR3 DNA is TGTGCCTGGAACAGGGGGCGGAGGGCTAACTATGGCTACACCTTC. It translates to CAWNRGRRANYGYTF.